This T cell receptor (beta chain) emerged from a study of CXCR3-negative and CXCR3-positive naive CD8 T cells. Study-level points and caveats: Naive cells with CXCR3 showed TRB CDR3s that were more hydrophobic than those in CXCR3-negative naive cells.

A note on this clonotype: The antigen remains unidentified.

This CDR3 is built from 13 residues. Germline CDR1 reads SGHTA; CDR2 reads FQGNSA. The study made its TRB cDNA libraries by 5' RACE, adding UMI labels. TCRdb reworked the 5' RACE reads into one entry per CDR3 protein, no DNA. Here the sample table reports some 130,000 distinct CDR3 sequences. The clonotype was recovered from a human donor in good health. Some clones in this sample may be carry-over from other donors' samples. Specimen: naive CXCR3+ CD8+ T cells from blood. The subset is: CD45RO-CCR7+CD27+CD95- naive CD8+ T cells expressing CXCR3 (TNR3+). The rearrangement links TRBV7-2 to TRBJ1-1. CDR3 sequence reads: CASSSDFNTEAFF.